What follows are 10 T cell receptor beta chains derived from one specimen sequenced in a study of blood T cells in healthy people across ages. A J-beta primer mix and a sample-barcoded 5' primer were used in a second PCR of roughly 7 to 12 cycles. TCRdb fed the 5' RACE reads into MiXCR, producing one record per CDR3 protein. The data show about 1.5 million distinct CDR3 sequences, around 40% seen once. Sequenced material: blood. These receptors were collected from a woman between 18 and 29 years old in good health.

The chain has TRBV4-2 and TRBJ2-5; a possible D gene is TRBD2 (6 bases). The CDR3 has 17 amino acids. Looked up from germline, CDR1 is LGHNA and CDR2 is YNFKEQ. V lost 1 base and J lost 11, with 26 bases in between. CDR3 in DNA: TGTGCCAGCAGCCAAGTAGGATCCGGGAGTTCCTACAATGAGCAGTACTTC. This gives the protein CASSQVGSGSSYNEQYF.

V is TRBV7-2 and J is TRBJ2-2, with TRBD1 matching over 12 bases. Per germline, CDR1 SGHTA and CDR2 FQGNSA. The ends lost 1 base at V and 10 bases at J; junction bases unmatched: 4. The CDR3 covers 15 residues. Here the CDR3 reads CASSLGGTGGEELFF. CDR3 DNA sequence: TGTGCCAGCAGCTTAGGAGGGACAGGGGGCGAGGAGCTGTTTTTT.

Notes on this clonotype: Germline and junction disagree at one end, which may indicate a read error. The rearrangement links TRBV12-3 or TRBV12-4 to TRBJ2-3; TRBD2 is a possible D gene (6 bases). CDR3 size: 14 residues. DNA for the CDR3: TGTGCCGGCAGTTCACTAGCTAGCACAGATACGCAGTATTTT. This sequence encodes CAGSSLASTDTQYF.

A few counts support this clonotype. A much larger clone differs from this one at a single base, so this may be a read error. The chain uses TRBV20-1 and TRBJ2-1, with D perhaps given as TRBD1 or TRBD2 (6 bases each). TRBJ2-7 explains the end of the DNA better; the J call may be wrong. CDR3 length: 18 residues. Per germline, CDR1 DFQATT and CDR2 SNEGSKA (reference sequence). The CDR3 DNA reads TGCAGTGCTAGAGAGGTGACCGGGGGCTCATTTTCCTACAATGAGCAGTACTTC. It encodes CSAREVTGGSFSYNEQYF.

The rearrangement joins TRBV15 to TRBJ1-1; 9 bases line up with TRBD1. The CDR3 has 15 residues. CDR1 is LNHNV, CDR2 YYDKDF, per germline (reference sequence). With V trimmed by 2 bases and J by 3 bases, 4 bases remained unmatched. DNA of the CDR3: TGTGCCACCAGCAGAATACAGGGGGCGGACACTGAAGCTTTCTTT. This gives the protein CATSRIQGADTEAFF. Supplemented by reference TRBV15 and TRBJ1-1, the full variable domain reads DAMVIQNPRYQVTQFGKPVTLSCSQTLNHNVMYWYQQKSSQAPKLLFHYYDKDFNNEADTPDNFQSRRPNTSFCFLDIRSPGLGDTAMYLCATSRIQGADTEAFFGQGTRLTVV.

This rearrangement joins TRBV6-2 or TRBV6-3 to TRBJ2-7; 10 positions agree with TRBD1. Germline V gives CDR1 MNHEY, CDR2 SVGEGT. This CDR3 region has 15 residues. Germline trimming cut 4 bases from V and 3 bases from J; bases unmatched to any gene: 6. The CDR3 is CASSSQRTGGYEQYF. CDR3 sequence (DNA): TGTGCCAGCAGTTCCCAGAGGACAGGGGGCTACGAGCAGTACTTC.

The chain combines TRBV20-1 with TRBJ2-1; D is undetermined. V was trimmed by 3 bases and J by 0 bases, leaving 6 bases between them. Germline V gives CDR1 DFQATT, CDR2 SNEGSKA (reference sequence). The CDR3 is 13 residues long. The CDR3: CSASKNSYNEQFF. In nucleotides, the CDR3 is TGCAGTGCTAGCAAGAACTCCTACAATGAGCAGTTCTTC.

This clonotype has just a few counts. The rearrangement links TRBV11-1 to TRBJ2-4; 7 bases agree with TRBD1. V trimming: 0 bases; J trimming: 8 bases; junction bases outside the gene matches: 4. The CDR3 is made up of 14 amino acids. In germline, CDR1 is SGHAT, CDR2 FQDESV (reference sequence). CDR3 in DNA: TGTGCCAGCAGCTTAGCGAAGGGGGCGGACATTCAGTACTTC. Protein product: CASSLAKGADIQYF.

This chain uses TRBV5-1 with TRBJ1-1, with D possibly TRBD1 on 5 matching bases. The CDR3 extends over 15 amino acids. V was shortened by 4 bases and J by 0 bases, with 13 bases between the two germline ends. The germline V gene encodes CDR1 SGHRS and CDR2 YFSETQ. CDR3 bases: TGCGCCAGCAGCGCCCGGACACACGTGAACACTGAAGCTTTCTTT. Its translation is CASSARTHVNTEAFF.

The chain couples TRBV7-3 to TRBJ2-1; D gene ambiguous. CDR1 and CDR2 from the germline V gene are SGHTA and FQGTGA. The CDR3 is 13 amino acids. V was clipped by 2 bases and J by 5 bases, with 7 bases between them. In DNA, the CDR3 is TGTGCCAGCAGCTTAGGTGAGAACAATGAGCAGTTCTTC. Amino acids: CASSLGENNEQFF.